A selection of T cell receptor beta chains follows, all from one sample in a study of human thymus T cells. Produced via immunoSEQ multiplex PCR; TCRdb's table is partial and in-frame only. The sample shows some 130,000 clones, just under 95% of them seen only once. Sequencing was carried out using thymus tissue. The origin of the receptors is a boy in the first two years of life with a congenital heart defect but otherwise immunologically healthy. CDR3s include the opening cysteine and the closing phenylalanine or tryptophan. A D gene is named only where the DNA matches it firmly. Clone size is shown for a subset of rows, as once, few, many or a class of expanded clone.

d_gene: .; v_gene: TRBV7-2; abundance: .; j_gene: TRBJ2-5; CDR3nt: TGTGCCAGCAGCTCCTTTACTGATCGGGAGACCCAGTACTTC; CDR3aa: CASSSFTDRETQYF
d_gene: .; v_gene: TRBV6-5; abundance: .; j_gene: TRBJ1-4; CDR3nt: TGTGCCAGCAGTTTCTTTGCCGGTGCAACTAATGAAAAACTGTTTTTT; CDR3aa: CASSFFAGATNEKLFF
d_gene: TRBD2; v_gene: TRBV6-1; abundance: .; j_gene: TRBJ2-1; CDR3nt: TGTGCCAGCAGTGAAGGGCTAGCGGGGACCTACAATGAGCAGTTCTTC; CDR3aa: CASSEGLAGTYNEQFF
d_gene: .; v_gene: TRBV10-3; abundance: .; j_gene: TRBJ1-1; CDR3nt: TGTGCCATCAGTCCCTCCCGGGCGGACACTGAAGCTTTCTTT; CDR3aa: CAISPSRADTEAFF
d_gene: .; v_gene: TRBV10-3; abundance: .; j_gene: TRBJ1-2; CDR3nt: TGTGCCTCCGGCGCGGGAGACTACACCTTC; CDR3aa: CASGAGDYTF
d_gene: TRBD1; v_gene: TRBV6-5; abundance: .; j_gene: TRBJ2-7; CDR3nt: TGTGCCAGCAGTCAGGGACAGGGGAACGAGCAGTACTTC; CDR3aa: CASSQGQGNEQYF
d_gene: TRBD2; v_gene: TRBV14; abundance: .; j_gene: TRBJ2-5; CDR3nt: TGTGCCAGCAGCCAAGTAGGAGCGGGGGGGCCCAAGACCCAGTACTTC; CDR3aa: CASSQVGAGGPKTQYF
d_gene: .; v_gene: TRBV28; abundance: .; j_gene: TRBJ2-3; CDR3nt: TGTGCCAGCAGTTTTAAGCCCCTACTGGAGGATACGCAGTATTTT; CDR3aa: CASSFKPLLEDTQYF
d_gene: TRBD1; v_gene: TRBV19; abundance: once; j_gene: TRBJ2-5; CDR3nt: TGTGCCAGTAGTATCATTAGGGGGCCCGATAAGACCCAGTACTTC; CDR3aa: CASSIIRGPDKTQYF
d_gene: TRBD1; v_gene: TRBV6-5; abundance: .; j_gene: TRBJ2-7; CDR3nt: TGTGCCAGCAGGAGACAGGGGTGGTTCCACGAGCAGTACTTC; CDR3aa: CASRRQGWFHEQYF
d_gene: .; v_gene: TRBV19; abundance: few; j_gene: TRBJ1-6; CDR3nt: TGTGCCAGTAGTATAGATCACCGGGACCTTCTCCACTTT; CDR3aa: CASSIDHRDLLHF
d_gene: TRBD1; v_gene: TRBV14; abundance: .; j_gene: TRBJ2-7; CDR3nt: TGTGCCAGCAGCCAGGACAGGGCTGAAGAGCAGTACTTC; CDR3aa: CASSQDRAEEQYF
d_gene: .; v_gene: TRBV28; abundance: .; j_gene: TRBJ1-5; CDR3nt: TGTGCCAGCAGTTACCCGGGGAGGGGAGGTCAGCCCCAGCATTTT; CDR3aa: CASSYPGRGGQPQHF
d_gene: .; v_gene: TRBV16; abundance: .; j_gene: TRBJ1-5; CDR3nt: TGTGCCAGCAGCCACTTAAGCCAGCCCCAGCATTTT; CDR3aa: CASSHLSQPQHF
d_gene: .; v_gene: TRBV16; abundance: .; j_gene: TRBJ2-7; CDR3nt: TGTGCCAGCAGCCACTTCGGGCAGAGGAGGCAGTACTTC; CDR3aa: CASSHFGQRRQYF
d_gene: .; v_gene: TRBV7-9; abundance: .; j_gene: TRBJ1-2; CDR3nt: TGTGCCAGCAGCTTAAAGTTGCTTAGACACCAGAACTATGGCTACACCTTC; CDR3aa: CASSLKLLRHQNYGYTF
d_gene: TRBD1; v_gene: TRBV30; abundance: .; j_gene: TRBJ1-1; CDR3nt: TGTGCCTGGAGCCAACGACAGGGGCAGGAAGACACTGAAGCTTTCTTT; CDR3aa: CAWSQRQGQEDTEAFF
d_gene: TRBD1; v_gene: TRBV15; abundance: .; j_gene: TRBJ1-6; CDR3nt: TGTGCCACCAGCAGCCTCAAATCGGGACAGGGGAATTCACCCCTCCACTTT; CDR3aa: CATSSLKSGQGNSPLHF
d_gene: .; v_gene: TRBV7-9; abundance: .; j_gene: TRBJ1-5; CDR3nt: TGTGCCAGCAGCTCCCACTACAATCAGCCCCAGCATTTT; CDR3aa: CASSSHYNQPQHF
d_gene: TRBD1; v_gene: TRBV28; abundance: .; j_gene: TRBJ2-3; CDR3nt: TGTGCCAGCAGGACAGGGGGTAGCACAGATACGCAGTATTTT; CDR3aa: CASRTGGSTDTQYF
d_gene: .; v_gene: TRBV9; abundance: .; j_gene: TRBJ2-7; CDR3nt: TGTGCCAGCAGCCGAGCCCAGGGGGAGGGTTACGAGCAGTACTTC; CDR3aa: CASSRAQGEGYEQYF
d_gene: TRBD2; v_gene: TRBV28; abundance: .; j_gene: TRBJ2-7; CDR3nt: TGTGCCAGCAGACATACGGGGGGCTACGAGCAGTACTTC; CDR3aa: CASRHTGGYEQYF
d_gene: .; v_gene: TRBV4-2; abundance: .; j_gene: TRBJ2-3; CDR3nt: TGTGCCAGCAGCCCTACCCCAAGCACAGATACGCAGTATTTT; CDR3aa: CASSPTPSTDTQYF
d_gene: .; v_gene: TRBV7-9; abundance: once; j_gene: TRBJ2-7; CDR3nt: TGTGCCAGCACCCCCTCGGGACATATCTACGAGCAGTACTTC; CDR3aa: CASTPSGHIYEQYF
d_gene: .; v_gene: TRBV19; abundance: .; j_gene: TRBJ2-7; CDR3nt: TGTGCCAGTGGGCAAACCAACTCCTACGAGCAGTACTTC; CDR3aa: CASGQTNSYEQYF
d_gene: .; v_gene: TRBV4-3; abundance: .; j_gene: TRBJ2-5; CDR3nt: TGCGCCAGCAGCCAAGATCGGGGGTGGCCACAAGAGACCCAGTACTTC; CDR3aa: CASSQDRGWPQETQYF
d_gene: .; v_gene: TRBV11-2; abundance: .; j_gene: TRBJ2-1; CDR3nt: TGTGCCAGCAGCTTAGGTACGGCCTACCGGGACCAATCCTACAATGAGCAGTTCTTC; CDR3aa: CASSLGTAYRDQSYNEQFF
d_gene: .; v_gene: TRBV14; abundance: .; j_gene: TRBJ1-1; CDR3nt: TGTGCCAGCAGCCATAGACAGGTCGGCCTGAGCGGGGACCTTCAAAAAGCTTTCTTT; CDR3aa: CASSHRQVGLSGDLQKAFF
d_gene: TRBD2; v_gene: TRBV7-6; abundance: .; j_gene: TRBJ2-3; CDR3nt: TGTGCCAACGGGACTAGCGGGGATCCGGATACGCAGTATTTT; CDR3aa: CANGTSGDPDTQYF
d_gene: .; v_gene: TRBV4-3; abundance: .; j_gene: TRBJ2-3; CDR3nt: TGCGCCAGCAGCCAAGATCCCAGAATCAGCACAGATACGCAGTATTTT; CDR3aa: CASSQDPRISTDTQYF
d_gene: .; v_gene: TRBV5-1; abundance: .; j_gene: TRBJ2-4; CDR3nt: TGCGCCAGCAGCACGGGACCCCAGGTTGCCAAAAACATTCAGTACTTC; CDR3aa: CASSTGPQVAKNIQYF
d_gene: TRBD1; v_gene: TRBV28; abundance: .; j_gene: TRBJ1-5; CDR3nt: TGTGCCAGCAGTTTGGGACAGGGCTTACCTCATAGCAATCAGCCCCAGCATTTT; CDR3aa: CASSLGQGLPHSNQPQHF
d_gene: TRBD2; v_gene: TRBV10-3; abundance: .; j_gene: TRBJ2-1; CDR3nt: TGTGCCATCACTCCGGGGGGGTACAATGAGCAGTTCTTC; CDR3aa: CAITPGGYNEQFF
d_gene: .; v_gene: TRBV5-6; abundance: .; j_gene: TRBJ2-3; CDR3nt: TGTGCCAGCAGCTTATTGACGGGATGGGATACGCAGTATTTT; CDR3aa: CASSLLTGWDTQYF
d_gene: TRBD2; v_gene: TRBV13; abundance: once; j_gene: TRBJ2-1; CDR3nt: TGTGCCAGCAGCTTAGCCGTAGCGGGGGGGCCTAATGAGCAGTTCTTC; CDR3aa: CASSLAVAGGPNEQFF
d_gene: .; v_gene: TRBV5-8; abundance: .; j_gene: TRBJ2-7; CDR3nt: TGTGCCAGCAGCTTGCTAAGGGACTACGAGCAGTACTTC; CDR3aa: CASSLLRDYEQYF
d_gene: .; v_gene: TRBV5-5; abundance: .; j_gene: TRBJ2-7; CDR3nt: TGTGCCAGCAGTTACTCTAATGGGGGGCAGGAGCCCTACGAGCAGTACTTC; CDR3aa: CASSYSNGGQEPYEQYF
d_gene: TRBD2; v_gene: TRBV5-1; abundance: .; j_gene: TRBJ2-5; CDR3nt: TGCGCCAGCAGCTCCCGGGGGGGCTACCGAGAGACCCAGTACTTC; CDR3aa: CASSSRGGYRETQYF
d_gene: TRBD1; v_gene: TRBV5-4; abundance: .; j_gene: TRBJ2-1; CDR3nt: TGTGCCAGCAGCTTGGGAAGACAGGGGCCCAATGAGCAGTTCTTC; CDR3aa: CASSLGRQGPNEQFF
d_gene: .; v_gene: TRBV7-7; abundance: once; j_gene: TRBJ2-3; CDR3nt: TGTGCCAGCAGCGGCGACCCGCGGGATACGCAGTATTTT; CDR3aa: CASSGDPRDTQYF
d_gene: .; v_gene: TRBV28; abundance: .; j_gene: TRBJ2-3; CDR3nt: TGTGCCAGCAGTTTAAACCGGCGGCCTAGCACAGATACGCAGTATTTT; CDR3aa: CASSLNRRPSTDTQYF
d_gene: TRBD1; v_gene: TRBV2; abundance: .; j_gene: TRBJ1-2; CDR3nt: TGTGCCAGCAGTGAAGCAGGACAGGGGGCGGAAGGCTACACCTTC; CDR3aa: CASSEAGQGAEGYTF
d_gene: .; v_gene: TRBV5-4; abundance: .; j_gene: TRBJ2-5; CDR3nt: TGTGCCAGCAGCTTTACCGGACAGTACCAAGAGACCCAGTACTTC; CDR3aa: CASSFTGQYQETQYF
d_gene: .; v_gene: TRBV7-3; abundance: .; j_gene: TRBJ2-1; CDR3nt: TGTGCCAGCAGCTTAGGAGGGGGATCCTACAATGAGCAGTTCTTC; CDR3aa: CASSLGGGSYNEQFF
d_gene: TRBD1; v_gene: TRBV28; abundance: .; j_gene: TRBJ1-3; CDR3nt: TGTGCCAGCAGGGCCGGGACAGGGGGCAGGAACACCATATATTTT; CDR3aa: CASRAGTGGRNTIYF
d_gene: .; v_gene: TRBV2; abundance: .; j_gene: TRBJ2-5; CDR3nt: TGTGCCAGCAGGGGACGACAGCCCCAAGAGACCCAGTACTTC; CDR3aa: CASRGRQPQETQYF
d_gene: .; v_gene: TRBV4-1; abundance: .; j_gene: TRBJ2-5; CDR3nt: TGCGCCAGCAGCCAGGTCCGTGGAGAGACCCAGTACTTC; CDR3aa: CASSQVRGETQYF
d_gene: TRBD1; v_gene: TRBV13; abundance: .; j_gene: TRBJ1-2; CDR3nt: TGTGCCAGCAGCGCTAGGGGGCGGTATGGCTACACCTTC; CDR3aa: CASSARGRYGYTF
d_gene: .; v_gene: TRBV7-2; abundance: .; j_gene: TRBJ2-7; CDR3nt: TGTGCCAGCAGCTCACCCGGTCCCTACGAGCAGTACTTC; CDR3aa: CASSSPGPYEQYF
d_gene: TRBD1; v_gene: TRBV15; abundance: .; j_gene: TRBJ2-4; CDR3nt: TGTGCCACCAGTGGACAGGGCTCCAAAAACATTCAGTACTTC; CDR3aa: CATSGQGSKNIQYF
d_gene: TRBD1; v_gene: TRBV6-1; abundance: few; j_gene: TRBJ1-1; CDR3nt: TGTGCCAGCCTACCAGACAGGGGGCGAGTAGCTTTCTTT; CDR3aa: CASLPDRGRVAFF